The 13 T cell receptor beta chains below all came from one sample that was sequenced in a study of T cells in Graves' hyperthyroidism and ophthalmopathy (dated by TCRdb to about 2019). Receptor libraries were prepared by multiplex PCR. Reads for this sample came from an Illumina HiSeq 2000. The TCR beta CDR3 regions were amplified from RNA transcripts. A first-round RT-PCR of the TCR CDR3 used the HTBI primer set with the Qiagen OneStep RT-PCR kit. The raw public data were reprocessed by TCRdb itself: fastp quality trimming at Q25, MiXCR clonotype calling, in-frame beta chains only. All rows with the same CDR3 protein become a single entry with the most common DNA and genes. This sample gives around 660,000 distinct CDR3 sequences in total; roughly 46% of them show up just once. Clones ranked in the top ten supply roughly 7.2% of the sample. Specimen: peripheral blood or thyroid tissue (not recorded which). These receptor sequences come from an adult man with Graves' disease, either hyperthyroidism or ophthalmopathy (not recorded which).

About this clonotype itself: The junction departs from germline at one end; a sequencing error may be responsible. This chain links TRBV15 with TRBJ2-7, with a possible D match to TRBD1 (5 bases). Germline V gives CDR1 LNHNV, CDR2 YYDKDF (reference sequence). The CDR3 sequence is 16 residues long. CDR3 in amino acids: CAASSLSRVSSYEQYF. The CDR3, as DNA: TGTGCCGCCAGCAGCTTGAGCAGGGTTTCGTCCTACGAGCAGTACTTC.

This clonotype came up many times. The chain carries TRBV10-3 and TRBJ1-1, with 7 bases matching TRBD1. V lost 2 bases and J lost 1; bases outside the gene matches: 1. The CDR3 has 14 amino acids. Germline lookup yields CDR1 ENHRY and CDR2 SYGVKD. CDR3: CAISEDRANTEAFF. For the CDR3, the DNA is TGTGCCATCAGTGAGGACAGGGCGAACACTGAAGCTTTCTTT.

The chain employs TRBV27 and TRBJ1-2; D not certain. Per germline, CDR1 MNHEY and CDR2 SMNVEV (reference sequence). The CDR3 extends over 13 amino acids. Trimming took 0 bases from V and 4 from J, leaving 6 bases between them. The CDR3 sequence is CASSLSQSYGYTF. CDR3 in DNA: TGTGCCAGCAGTTTATCTCAGTCCTATGGCTACACCTTC.

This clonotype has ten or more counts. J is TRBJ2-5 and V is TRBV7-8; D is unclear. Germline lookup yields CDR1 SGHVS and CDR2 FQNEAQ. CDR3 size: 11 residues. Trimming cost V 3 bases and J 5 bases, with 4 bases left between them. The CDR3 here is CASSFSETQYF. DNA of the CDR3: TGTGCCAGCAGCTTTTCTGAGACCCAGTACTTC.

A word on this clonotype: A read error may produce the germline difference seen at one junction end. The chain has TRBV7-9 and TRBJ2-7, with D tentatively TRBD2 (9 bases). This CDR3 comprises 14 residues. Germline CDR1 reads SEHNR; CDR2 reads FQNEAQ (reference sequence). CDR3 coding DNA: TGTGCCAGCAGCCTAGCGGGACAGGTCTACGAGCAGTACTTC. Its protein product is CASSLAGQVYEQYF.

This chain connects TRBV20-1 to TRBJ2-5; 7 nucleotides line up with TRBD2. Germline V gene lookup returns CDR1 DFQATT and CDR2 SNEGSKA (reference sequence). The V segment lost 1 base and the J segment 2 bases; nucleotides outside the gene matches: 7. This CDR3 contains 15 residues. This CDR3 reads CSARARGGLQETQYF. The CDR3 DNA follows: TGCAGTGCTAGAGCCCGCGGGGGACTTCAAGAGACCCAGTACTTC.

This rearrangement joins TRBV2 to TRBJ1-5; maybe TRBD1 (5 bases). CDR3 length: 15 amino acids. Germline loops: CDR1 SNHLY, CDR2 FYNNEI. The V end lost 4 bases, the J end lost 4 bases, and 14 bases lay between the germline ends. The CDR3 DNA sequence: TGTGCCAGCAGTGCGGGGGGACTGGGTAATCAGCCCCAGCATTTT. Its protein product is CASSAGGLGNQPQHF.

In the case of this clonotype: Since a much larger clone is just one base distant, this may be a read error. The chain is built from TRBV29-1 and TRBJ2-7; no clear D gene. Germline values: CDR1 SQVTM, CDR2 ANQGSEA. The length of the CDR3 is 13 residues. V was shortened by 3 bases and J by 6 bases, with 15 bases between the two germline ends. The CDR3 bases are TGCAGCGTTGATGAACCGATCTCTCGCGAGCAGTACTTC. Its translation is CSVDEPISREQYF.

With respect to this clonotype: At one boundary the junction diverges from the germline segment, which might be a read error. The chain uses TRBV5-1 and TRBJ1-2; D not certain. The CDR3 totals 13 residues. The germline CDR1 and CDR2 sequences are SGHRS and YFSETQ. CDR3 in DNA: TGCGTCAGCAGCTCTCGATCTAACTATGGCTACACCTTC. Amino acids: CVSSSRSNYGYTF. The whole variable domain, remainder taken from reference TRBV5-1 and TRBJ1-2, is KAGVTQTPRYLIKTRGQQVTLSCSPISGHRSVSWYQQTPGQGLQFLFEYFSETQRNKGNFPGRFSGRQFSNSRSEMNVSTLELGDSALYLCVSSSRSNYGYTFGSGTRLTVV.

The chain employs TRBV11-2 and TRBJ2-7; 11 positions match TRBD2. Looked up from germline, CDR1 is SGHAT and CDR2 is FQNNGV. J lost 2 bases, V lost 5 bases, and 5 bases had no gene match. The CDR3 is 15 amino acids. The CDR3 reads CASSQTSGVPYEQYF. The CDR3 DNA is TGTGCCAGCAGCCAGACTAGCGGGGTTCCCTACGAGCAGTACTTC. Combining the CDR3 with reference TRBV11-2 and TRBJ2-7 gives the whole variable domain EAGVAQSPRYKIIEKRQSVAFWCNPISGHATLYWYQQILGQGPKLLIQFQNNGVVDDSQLPKDRFSAERLKGVDSTLKIQPAKLEDSAVYLCASSQTSGVPYEQYFGPGTRLTVT.

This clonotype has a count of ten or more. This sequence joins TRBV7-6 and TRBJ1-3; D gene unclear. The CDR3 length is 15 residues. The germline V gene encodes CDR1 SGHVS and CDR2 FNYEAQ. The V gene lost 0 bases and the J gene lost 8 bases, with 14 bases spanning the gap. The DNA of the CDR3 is TGTGCCAGCAGCTTAGCAGGCTCGAGGACTGACACCATATATTTT. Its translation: CASSLAGSRTDTIYF.

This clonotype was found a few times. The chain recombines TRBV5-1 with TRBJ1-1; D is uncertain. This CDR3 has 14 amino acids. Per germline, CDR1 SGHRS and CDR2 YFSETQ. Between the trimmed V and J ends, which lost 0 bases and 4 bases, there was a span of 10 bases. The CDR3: CASSLAYGITEAFF. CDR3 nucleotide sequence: TGCGCCAGCAGCTTGGCCTACGGGATCACTGAAGCTTTCTTT.

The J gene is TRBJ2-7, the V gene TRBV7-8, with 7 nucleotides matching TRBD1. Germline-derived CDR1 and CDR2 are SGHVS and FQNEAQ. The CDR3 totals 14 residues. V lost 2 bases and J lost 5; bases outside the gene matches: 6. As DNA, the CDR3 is TGTGCCAGCAGCTTAATTGGACAGGTCGACGAGCAGTACTTC. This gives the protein CASSLIGQVDEQYF.